Below, one TCR beta chain is given with its context. Its antigen is undetermined. The data were obtained in a study of shared clonotypes between healthy human individuals. Libraries were prepared by immunoSEQ multiplex PCR; TCRdb keeps only in-frame clonotypes and omits some of them. The data hold approximately 2,000,000 clones, with approximately 90% observed a single time. Overall study findings and caveats: Generation probability values for non-shared clonotypes were lower than those for clonotypes shared by all four donors. The diversity represented, both genetic and in exposure history, was limited by few donors.

All participating donors were Caucasian adults from Nashville, Tennessee. Germline CDR1 is MNHEY and CDR2 is SVGAGI. The CDR3 runs to 13 residues. V was shortened by 4 bases and J by 8 bases, with 14 bases between the two germline ends. The J gene is TRBJ1-2, the V gene TRBV6-5; TRBD1 might be the D (5 bases). Source material: naive CD4+ T cells from PBMCs. The subset denotes: CD45RA+ positively selected. The source of this sequence is a man in his late teens or twenties in good health. Some clones in this sample may be carry-over from other donors' samples. CDR3 nucleotide sequence: TGTGCCAGCAGTTCCCCCTGGCGACAGGGCTACACCTTC. Translating gives CASSSPWRQGYTF.